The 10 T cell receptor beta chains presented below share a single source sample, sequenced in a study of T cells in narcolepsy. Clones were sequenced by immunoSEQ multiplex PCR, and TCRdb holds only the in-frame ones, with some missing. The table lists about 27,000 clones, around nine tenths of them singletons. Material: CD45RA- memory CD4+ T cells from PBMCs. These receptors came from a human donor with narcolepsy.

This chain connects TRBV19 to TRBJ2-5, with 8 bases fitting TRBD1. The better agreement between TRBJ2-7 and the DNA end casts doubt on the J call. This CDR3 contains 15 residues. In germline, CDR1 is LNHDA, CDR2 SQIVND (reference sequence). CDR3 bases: TGTGCCAGTAGTATTTCCGGGACAGGCAACTACGAGCAGTACTTC. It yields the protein CASSISGTGNYEQYF.

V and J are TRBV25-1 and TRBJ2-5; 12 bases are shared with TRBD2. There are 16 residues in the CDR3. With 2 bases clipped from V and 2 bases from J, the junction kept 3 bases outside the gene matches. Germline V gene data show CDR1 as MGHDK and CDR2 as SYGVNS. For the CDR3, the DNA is TGTGCCAGCAGTGAAAGGGGGACTAGCGGGCAAGAGACCCAGTACTTC. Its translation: CASSERGTSGQETQYF.

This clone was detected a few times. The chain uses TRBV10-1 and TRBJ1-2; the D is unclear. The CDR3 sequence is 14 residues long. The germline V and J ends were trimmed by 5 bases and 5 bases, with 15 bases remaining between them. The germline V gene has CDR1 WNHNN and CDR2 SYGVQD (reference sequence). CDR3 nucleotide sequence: TGCGCCAGCAGTCCAAGGGAAATCGGGTATGGCTACACCTTC. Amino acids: CASSPREIGYGYTF.

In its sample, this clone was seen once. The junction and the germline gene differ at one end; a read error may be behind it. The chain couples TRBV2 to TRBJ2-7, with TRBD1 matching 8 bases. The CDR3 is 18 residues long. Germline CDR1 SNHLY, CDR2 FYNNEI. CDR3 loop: CAGSRGQGVPSRSYEQYF. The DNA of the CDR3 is TGTGCCGGCAGCCGCGGACAGGGCGTGCCGAGTAGGTCCTACGAGCAGTACTTC.

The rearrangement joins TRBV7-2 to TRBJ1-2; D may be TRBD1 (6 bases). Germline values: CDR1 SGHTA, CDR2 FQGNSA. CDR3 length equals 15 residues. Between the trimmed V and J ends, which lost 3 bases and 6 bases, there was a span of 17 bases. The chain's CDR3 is CASSLRTAPFDGYTF. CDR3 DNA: TGTGCCAGCAGCTTGAGGACAGCGCCTTTTGATGGCTACACCTTC.

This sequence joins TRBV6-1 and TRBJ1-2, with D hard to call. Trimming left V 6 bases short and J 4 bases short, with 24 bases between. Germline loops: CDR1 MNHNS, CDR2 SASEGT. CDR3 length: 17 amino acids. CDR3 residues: CASREFRAARRSYGYTF. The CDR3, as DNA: TGTGCCAGCAGAGAATTCCGGGCCGCTAGGCGATCCTATGGCTACACCTTC.

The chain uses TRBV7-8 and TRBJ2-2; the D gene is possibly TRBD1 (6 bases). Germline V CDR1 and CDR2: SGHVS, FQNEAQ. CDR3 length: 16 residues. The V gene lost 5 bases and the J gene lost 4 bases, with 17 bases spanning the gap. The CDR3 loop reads CASSPPGAWGTGELFF. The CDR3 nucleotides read TGTGCCAGCAGCCCACCAGGGGCATGGGGCACCGGGGAGCTGTTTTTT.

CDR3 in DNA: TGTGCCAGCAGTTTGAGACAGGGGCCCTCCTACGAGCAGTACTTC. It yields the protein CASSLRQGPSYEQYF. The rearrangement joins TRBV27 to TRBJ2-7; TRBD1 agrees at 8 bases. This CDR3 is 15 amino acids long. V lost 3 bases to trimming and J lost 0 bases; unmatched junction nucleotides: 4. Germline CDR1 and CDR2: MNHEY and SMNVEV (reference sequence).

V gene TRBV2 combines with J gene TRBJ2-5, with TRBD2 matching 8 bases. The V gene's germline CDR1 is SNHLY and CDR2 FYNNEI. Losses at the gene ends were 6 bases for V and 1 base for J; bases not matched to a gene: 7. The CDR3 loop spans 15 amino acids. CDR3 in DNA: TGTGCCAGCAGGGCCACCGCGGGGGGCCAAGAGACCCAGTACTTC. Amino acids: CASRATAGGQETQYF.

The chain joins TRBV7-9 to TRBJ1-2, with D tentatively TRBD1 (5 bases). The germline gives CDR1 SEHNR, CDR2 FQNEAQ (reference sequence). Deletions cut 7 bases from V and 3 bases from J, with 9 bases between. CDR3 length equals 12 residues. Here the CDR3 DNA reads TGTGCCAGCACCTGGGGGGACTATGGCTACACCTTC. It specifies CASTWGDYGYTF.